These T cell receptor beta chains were read from a single sample in a study of T cell repertoires in cytomegalovirus infection. MiXCR, run by TCRdb on the reads, gives a single entry per CDR3 protein. The sample lists roughly 760,000 distinct CDR3 sequences, about 40% occurring once. Sample: PBMCs. The receptors derive from a human donor in good health (CMV status not recorded). Some clones in this sample may be carry-over from other donors' samples. The CDR3 runs from the conserved cysteine through the conserved F or W. Fields, in order: clone size, V gene, J gene, D gene, CDR3 protein, CDR3 DNA. The D gene is left open where the match is weak. Size is stated for part of the rows, as once, few or many counts, or as a class when the clone is expanded.

NA,TRBV6-1,TRBJ2-2,TRBD2,CASSAPVLAVNTGELFF,TGTGCCAGCAGCGCCCCCGTCCTAGCGGTGAACACCGGGGAGCTGTTTTTT
many,TRBV4-2,TRBJ2-7,NA,CASSQDPWEDEQYF,TGTGCCAGCAGCCAAGATCCCTGGGAAGACGAGCAGTACTTC
NA,TRBV12-3/TRBV12-4,TRBJ2-1,TRBD1,CASNRDSRPYNEQFF,TGTGCCAGCAACCGGGACAGCCGACCCTACAATGAGCAGTTCTTC
few,TRBV7-6,TRBJ2-5,NA,CASSLALESETQYF,TGTGCCAGCAGCTTAGCGTTAGAGTCCGAGACCCAGTACTTC
NA,TRBV12-5,TRBJ2-2,NA,CASGLVLGRNTGELFF,TGTGCTAGTGGTTTGGTACTTGGCAGGAACACCGGGGAGCTGTTTTTT
NA,TRBV20-1,TRBJ2-1,TRBD2,CSARVGLAGGPVSTAYNEQFF,TGCAGTGCTAGAGTCGGACTAGCGGGGGGGCCGGTATCTACAGCCTACAATGAGCAGTTCTTC
NA,TRBV4-1,TRBJ2-7,NA,CASSPGPAGTYEQYF,TGCGCCAGCAGTCCAGGGCCGGCGGGAACCTACGAGCAGTACTTC
NA,TRBV20-1,TRBJ2-1,TRBD2,CSAVKSLAGAVTGGNEQFF,TGCAGTGCTGTTAAATCACTAGCGGGGGCCGTAACAGGGGGGAATGAGCAGTTCTTC
once,TRBV14,TRBJ2-1,TRBD2,CASSQDLVLAGYNEQFF,TGTGCCAGCAGCCAAGATCTTGTTCTAGCGGGGTACAATGAGCAGTTCTTC
many,TRBV12-5,TRBJ2-6,NA,CASGLGNGANVLTF,TGTGCTAGTGGTTTGGGTAATGGGGCCAACGTCCTGACTTTC
once,TRBV7-8,TRBJ2-7,NA,CASSLVEGDVYEQYF,TGTGCCAGCAGCTTAGTGGAGGGTGATGTCTACGAGCAGTACTTC
NA,TRBV12-3/TRBV12-4,TRBJ1-2,NA,CASSLLGLVNYGYTF,TGTGCCAGCAGTTTATTAGGTCTAGTCAACTATGGCTACACCTTC
NA,TRBV20-1,TRBJ1-3,NA,CSAYFGGYPGNTVYF,TGCAGTGCTTATTTCGGAGGGTACCCAGGAAACACCGTCTATTTT
NA,TRBV2,TRBJ2-7,TRBD1,CASSGRTGGAYEQYF,TGTGCCAGCAGTGGCAGGACAGGGGGGGCGTACGAGCAGTACTTC
NA,TRBV4-2,TRBJ1-5,NA,CASSQAGRGGNQPQHF,TGTGCCAGCAGCCAAGCTGGCCGGGGCGGCAATCAGCCCCAGCATTTT
NA,TRBV3-1,TRBJ2-5,TRBD2,CASSQEAGGVEETQYF,TGTGCCAGCAGCCAAGAGGCGGGAGGGGTAGAAGAGACCCAGTACTTC